The 13 T cell receptor beta chains below were found in one sample sequenced in a study of blood T cell repertoires in COVID-19. The table came from immunoSEQ multiplex PCR; TCRdb's copy has only in-frame clones and leaves some out. The sample records 250,000 to 350,000 clones, about 90% being singletons. The material sequenced was PBMCs or T cells enriched from blood (not recorded which). The receptors were sampled from a woman between 18 and 29 years old with acute COVID-19.

The chain has TRBV15 and TRBJ2-7; weak D call: TRBD1 (5 bases). In germline, CDR1 is LNHNV, CDR2 YYDKDF (reference sequence). This CDR3 region has 15 residues. Trimming took off 0 bases at V and 1 base at J, with 10 bases between the two ends. CDR3 nucleotide sequence: TGTGCCACCAGCAGAGATGTCTACAGGTCCTACGAGCAGTACTTC. Its translation: CATSRDVYRSYEQYF.

This chain links TRBV16 with TRBJ1-1; the D gene is possibly TRBD1 (5 bases). V was clipped by 0 bases and J by 9 bases, with 11 bases between them. The CDR3 is 13 amino acids. Looked up from germline, CDR1 is KGHSY and CDR2 is FQNENV. In nucleotides, the CDR3 is TGTGCCAGCAGCCAATCGGGAGGGGCAAAAGCTTTCTTT. Its protein is CASSQSGGAKAFF.

The genes are TRBV4-2 and TRBJ2-3; 7 bases are shared with TRBD1. The V segment lost 4 bases and the J segment 0 bases; nucleotides outside the gene matches: 16. This CDR3 contains 19 residues. Germline loops: CDR1 LGHNA, CDR2 YNFKEQ. The DNA of the CDR3 is TGTGCCAGCAGCCTCACACTTTCGGGACAGCTGACTAGCACAGATACGCAGTATTTT. Amino acid sequence: CASSLTLSGQLTSTDTQYF.

The V call is TRBV11-2, the J call TRBJ1-3; the D is unclear. Per germline, CDR1 SGHAT and CDR2 FQNNGV. The V and J ends lost 2 bases and 4 bases respectively, with 18 bases between them. The CDR3 totals 17 residues. The CDR3 DNA is TGTGCCAGCAGCTTACCTCCTCGCGGTGTGAGCGGAAACACCATATATTTT. Translation gives CASSLPPRGVSGNTIYF.

This sequence joins TRBV3-1 (or the pseudogene TRBV3-2) and TRBJ1-6, with 7 nucleotides matching TRBD1. This CDR3 has 14 amino acids. The germline gives CDR1 LGHDT, CDR2 YNNKEL (reference sequence). V lost 3 bases and J lost 6; bases outside the gene matches: 2. Here the CDR3 reads CASSHGTANSPLHF. As DNA, the CDR3 is TGTGCCAGCAGCCACGGGACAGCTAATTCACCCCTCCACTTT.

The CDR3 sequence: CASSSFTDTQYF. DNA of the CDR3: TGTGCCAGCAGTTCCTTCACAGATACGCAGTATTTT. The chain employs TRBV28 and TRBJ2-3; D uncertain. Germline values: CDR1 MDHEN, CDR2 SYDVKM. Trimming shortened V by 4 bases and J by 2 bases, and 4 bases separated the two germline ends. There are 12 residues in the CDR3.

V gene TRBV4-3 combines with J gene TRBJ2-7; TRBD2 aligns across 8 bases. Trimming cost V 8 bases and J 4 bases; bases outside gene matches: 13. The CDR3 is 15 amino acids. The V gene's germline CDR1 is LGHNA and CDR2 YSLEER. CDR3 coding DNA: TGCGCCAGCTCAGCATTTCGGACTAGCAGATACGAGCAGTACTTC. Translating gives CASSAFRTSRYEQYF.

This chain joins TRBV7-8 and TRBJ2-7, with TRBD2 as a possible D gene (5 bases). Trimming stripped 0 bases from V and 0 bases from J, with 9 bases between. This CDR3 is 15 amino acids long. The germline V gene encodes CDR1 SGHVS and CDR2 FQNEAQ. The CDR3, as DNA: TGTGCCAGCAGCTTAGCGCCCGGGAACTCCTACGAGCAGTACTTC. It translates to CASSLAPGNSYEQYF.

The chain is built from TRBV5-5 and TRBJ1-4, with D possibly TRBD1 on 6 matching bases. CDR3 size: 16 residues. Trimming left V 0 bases short and J 8 bases short, with 17 bases between. Germline CDR1 and CDR2: SGHKS and YYEKEE (reference sequence). The CDR3 sequence is CASSLAGRDTIEKLFF. The CDR3 DNA is TGTGCCAGCAGCTTGGCCGGCAGGGACACTATCGAAAAACTGTTTTTT.

This chain uses TRBV12-3 or TRBV12-4 with TRBJ2-5; D perhaps matches TRBD1 (5 bases). V lost 7 bases to trimming and J lost 4 bases, with 13 bases between them. The CDR3 spans 13 residues. The DNA for the CDR3 is TGTGCCAGCAACAAAGAAAGGGGAGAGACCCAGTACTTC. Translation: CASNKERGETQYF.

The chain couples TRBV21-1 to TRBJ2-1; the table's D call TRBD2 went unverified against the DNA. TRBV21-1 is a listed pseudogene. The CDR3 totals 11 residues. CDR3 nucleotide sequence: TGTGCCAGCAGTGGGAGCAATGAGCAGTTCTTC. Amino acids: CASSGSNEQFF.

The rearrangement joins TRBV9 to TRBJ1-1; weak D call: TRBD1 (6 bases). The CDR3 extends over 15 amino acids. V dropped 2 bases and J dropped 2 bases, with 13 bases sitting between them. The germline V gene has CDR1 SGDLS and CDR2 YYNGEE. The CDR3 here is CASSVDDRTNTEAFF. CDR3 in DNA: TGTGCCAGCAGCGTCGACGACAGGACCAACACTGAAGCTTTCTTT.

The chain recombines TRBV4-3 with TRBJ1-5, with TRBD1 matching 11 bases. After removal of 4 bases from V and 7 bases from J, the junction contained 3 bases not matched to a gene. The CDR3 has 14 residues. CDR1 and CDR2 (germline): LGHNA, YSLEER. DNA of the CDR3: TGCGCCAGCAGCCGGGACAGGGGGGACCAGCCCCAGCATTTT. This sequence encodes CASSRDRGDQPQHF.